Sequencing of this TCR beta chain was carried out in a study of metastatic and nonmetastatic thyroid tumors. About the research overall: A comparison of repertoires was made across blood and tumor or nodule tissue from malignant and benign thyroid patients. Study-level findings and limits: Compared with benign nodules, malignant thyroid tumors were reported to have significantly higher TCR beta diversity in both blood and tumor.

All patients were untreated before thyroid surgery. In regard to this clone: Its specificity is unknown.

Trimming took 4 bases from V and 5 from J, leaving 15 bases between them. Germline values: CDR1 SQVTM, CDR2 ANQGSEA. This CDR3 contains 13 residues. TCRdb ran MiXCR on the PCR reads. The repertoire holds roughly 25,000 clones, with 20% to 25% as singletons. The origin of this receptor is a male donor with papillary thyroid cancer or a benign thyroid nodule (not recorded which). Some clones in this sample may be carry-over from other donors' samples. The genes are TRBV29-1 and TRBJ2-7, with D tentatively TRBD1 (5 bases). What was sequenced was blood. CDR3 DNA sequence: TGCAGCGTTGCGACAGTTGAAGCCAACGAGCAGTACTTC. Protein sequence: CSVATVEANEQYF.